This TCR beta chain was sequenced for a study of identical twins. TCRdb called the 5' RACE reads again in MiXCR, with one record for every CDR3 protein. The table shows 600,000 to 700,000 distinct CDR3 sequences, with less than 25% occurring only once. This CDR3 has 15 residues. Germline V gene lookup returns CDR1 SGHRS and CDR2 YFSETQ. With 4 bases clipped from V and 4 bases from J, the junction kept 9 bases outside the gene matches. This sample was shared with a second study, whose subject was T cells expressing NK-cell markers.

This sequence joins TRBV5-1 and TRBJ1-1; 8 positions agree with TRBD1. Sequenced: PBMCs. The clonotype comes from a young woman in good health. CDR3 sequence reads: CASSQSTGDFTEAFF. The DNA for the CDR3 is TGCGCCAGCAGCCAGTCGACAGGGGATTTCACTGAAGCTTTCTTT. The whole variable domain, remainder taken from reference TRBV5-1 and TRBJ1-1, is KAGVTQTPRYLIKTRGQQVTLSCSPISGHRSVSWYQQTPGQGLQFLFEYFSETQRNKGNFPGRFSGRQFSNSRSEMNVSTLELGDSALYLCASSQSTGDFTEAFFGQGTRLTVV.